The present T cell receptor (beta chain) was sequenced within a study of response to subunit inactivated influenza vaccine. Whole-study results and caveats: Authors suggested each seasonal flu vaccination may recruit only limited numbers of new T cells.

CDR1 is SEHNR, CDR2 FQNEAQ, per germline (reference sequence). CDR3 length equals 14 residues. Deletions cut 5 bases from V and 2 bases from J, with 13 bases between. MiXCR was run by TCRdb on the RT-PCR reads, yielding one entry per CDR3 protein. This sample yields roughly 460,000 distinct CDR3 sequences, of which roughly 9.7% are seen a single time; roughly 12% belongs to the top ten. This clonotype came up many times. What it binds is unknown. The source was PBMCs from blood, collected roughly 6 weeks after vaccination. This receptor was identified in a man aged 50 to 60 who received an inactivated influenza vaccine. The chain recombines TRBV7-9 with TRBJ2-7; D is unclear. The CDR3 here is CASSPVRAPYEQYF. CDR3 nucleotide sequence: TGTGCCAGCAGCCCCGTCCGGGCCCCCTACGAGCAGTACTTC.